This T cell receptor (beta chain) was captured by sequencing in a study of glioma-infiltrating T cells after dendritic cell vaccination. Study-level points and caveats: Few patients contributed both blood and tumor specimens. Higher pretreatment TIL content predicted longer progression-free time and survival.

With respect to this clone: Its antigen is as yet unknown.

Time point described: after dendritic cell vaccination, including at tumor progression/relapse. Sequenced by immunoSEQ multiplex PCR; TCRdb stores in-frame clones only, minus some. The table has more than 85,000 clones, around 90% seen once. The source is a human donor with glioblastoma. The material was blood, obtained after dendritic cell vaccination.

CDR3 DNA: TGTGCCAGTAGTCAACAGGGGGCCGGGGAGCCCCAGCATTTT. Translation gives CASSQQGAGEPQHF. The chain has TRBV19 and TRBJ1-5; 9 nucleotides match TRBD1. J was trimmed by 8 bases and V by 5 bases; bases with no gene match: 7. The length of the CDR3 is 14 residues. Per germline, CDR1 LNHDA and CDR2 SQIVND (reference sequence).